This entry lists 19 T cell receptor beta chains sequenced from one sample in a study of shared clonotypes between healthy human individuals. Using immunoSEQ multiplex PCR, the repertoire was profiled, and TCRdb retains in-frame clones only, with some absent. The sample includes under 1,100,000 clones, about three quarters of them seen just once. The sequencing sample was made of memory CD4+ T cells sorted from blood. Specified subset: CD45RA-negative fraction. The receptor set was obtained from a young man in good health.

V is TRBV28 and J is TRBJ1-4; 9 nucleotides match TRBD1. Germline assignment: CDR1 MDHEN and CDR2 SYDVKM. This CDR3 contains 16 residues. Unmatched junction bases numbered 12, after V lost 8 bases and J lost 5 bases. For the CDR3, the DNA is TGTGCCAGCGGGCGCGGGAACAGGGGGCCAAATGAAAAACTGTTTTTT. This codes for CASGRGNRGPNEKLFF.

This clone was seen a handful of times. The CDR3 region has the DNA TGTGCCAGCAGCCGGGACGGGAATTCACCCCTCCACTTT. Translation gives CASSRDGNSPLHF. This chain connects TRBV7-9 to TRBJ1-6; D may be TRBD1 (5 bases). The V end lost 5 bases, the J end lost 7 bases, and 9 bases lay between the germline ends. This CDR3 has 13 amino acids. Germline assignment: CDR1 SEHNR and CDR2 FQNEAQ (reference sequence).

This chain links TRBV10-3 with TRBJ2-7; 8 bases line up with TRBD1. The V and J ends lost 8 bases and 0 bases, in that order; junction bases with no gene match: 15. CDR3 length equals 17 residues. Germline V gene sequence: CDR1 ENHRY, CDR2 SYGVKD. CDR3 loop: CAIGSTGTGKSSYEQYF. The CDR3 coding sequence is TGTGCCATCGGATCGACCGGGACAGGAAAGAGCTCCTACGAGCAGTACTTC.

The CDR3 sequence: CSVEDPLAGVYEQYF. CDR3 coding DNA: TGCAGCGTTGAAGATCCGCTAGCGGGAGTTTACGAGCAGTACTTC. This chain links TRBV29-1 with TRBJ2-7; 10 positions match TRBD2. Germline trimming cut 0 bases from V and 4 bases from J; bases unmatched to any gene: 6. Per the germline V gene, CDR1 is SQVTM and CDR2 is ANQGSEA. The length of the CDR3 is 15 residues.

This chain uses TRBV5-1 with TRBJ2-5; the D gene is possibly TRBD2 (7 bases). The germline gives CDR1 SGHRS, CDR2 YFSETQ. The V gene lost 4 bases and the J gene lost 5 bases, with 21 bases spanning the gap. This CDR3 has 16 amino acids. In DNA form, the CDR3 reads TGCGCCAGCAGCCCAGGGACGCCGGGGGGCCGGGAGACCCAGTACTTC. Its protein is CASSPGTPGGRETQYF.

The chain combines TRBV5-5 with TRBJ2-5; no clear D. The CDR3 length is 14 residues. V gave up 0 bases and J gave up 3 bases, with 9 bases separating them. Germline CDR1 reads SGHKS; CDR2 reads YYEKEE (reference sequence). DNA for the CDR3: TGTGCCAGCAGCTTGGGCAGACCGAAAGAGACCCAGTACTTC. The encoded protein is CASSLGRPKETQYF.

V and J are TRBV4-3 and TRBJ2-3; 11 bases map to TRBD2. In germline, CDR1 is LGHNA, CDR2 YSLEER. The CDR3 contains 16 residues. The V gene end was trimmed by 4 bases and the J gene end by 6 bases; junction bases not matched to a gene: 9. The CDR3 bases are TGCGCCAGCAGCCCGGGGACTAGCGGCTCTTACGATACGCAGTATTTT. Protein product: CASSPGTSGSYDTQYF.

V and J are TRBV7-6 and TRBJ2-1, with TRBD1 matching over 8 bases. Looked up from germline, CDR1 is SGHVS and CDR2 is FNYEAQ. The trim removed 4 bases at V and 5 bases at J, leaving 7 bases unmatched. CDR3 size: 15 residues. Here the CDR3 reads CASSSSGGTNNEQFF. The CDR3 coding sequence is TGTGCCAGCAGCTCCTCAGGGGGCACCAACAATGAGCAGTTCTTC.

As regards this clone: The junction does not match germline at one end; this may be a read error. Other DNA sequences in this sample translate to the same CDR3. CDR3 in DNA: TGTGCCAGCAGCTTAAACCAGGAGACCCAGTACTTC. Translation: CASSLNQETQYF. The J gene is TRBJ2-5, the V gene TRBV5-4; D remains unclear. CDR3 length: 12 amino acids. The germline CDR1 and CDR2 sequences are SGHNT and YYREEE (reference sequence).

The CDR3 protein is CASSSTGPEQYF. The CDR3 DNA sequence: TGCGCCAGCAGCTCAACAGGGCCCGAGCAGTACTTC. V usage is TRBV5-1 and J usage is TRBJ2-7, with TRBD1 as a possible D gene (6 bases). Trimming removed 3 bases at V and 6 bases at J, with 10 bases between. The CDR3 is 12 amino acids. Germline V gives CDR1 SGHRS, CDR2 YFSETQ.

This clone has only a few counts. The chain joins TRBV10-2 to TRBJ2-1; 11 positions agree with TRBD2. CDR1 WSHSY and CDR2 SAAADI come from the germline V gene. The CDR3 covers 17 residues. V was clipped by 7 bases and J by 0 bases; unmatched bases: 8. The DNA of the CDR3 is TGCGCCAGCATTGGTGGTAGCGGGGGGGTCTCCTACAATGAGCAGTTCTTC. As protein: CASIGGSGGVSYNEQFF.

V usage is TRBV9 and J usage is TRBJ1-4, with D possibly being TRBD1 (5 bases). The CDR3 has 14 residues. Germline assignment: CDR1 SGDLS and CDR2 YYNGEE. V lost 4 bases and J 6 bases, leaving 13 bases between the germline ends. The CDR3 protein is CASSPQGVDEKLFF. In DNA, the CDR3 is TGTGCCAGCAGCCCCCAGGGAGTGGATGAAAAACTGTTTTTT.

This CDR3 reads CATGRFSNQPQHF. The CDR3 DNA reads TGTGCCACCGGACGGTTTAGCAATCAGCCCCAGCATTTT. This rearrangement joins TRBV2 to TRBJ1-5; no firm D call. Per the germline V gene, CDR1 is SNHLY and CDR2 is FYNNEI. V lost 10 bases, J lost 0 bases, and 10 bases lay in between. The CDR3 totals 13 residues. Full variable domain (missing parts from reference TRBV2 and TRBJ1-5): EPEVTQTPSHQVTQMGQEVILRCVPISNHLYFYWYRQILGQKVEFLVSFYNNEISEKSEIFDDQFSVERPDGSNFTLKIRSTKLEDSAMYFCATGRFSNQPQHFGDGTRLSIL.

The DNA of the CDR3 is TGTGCCAGCAGCTTGGAAGCTGGCTCGGAGACCCAGTACTTC. Translation: CASSLEAGSETQYF. The chain combines TRBV5-4 with TRBJ2-5; D call uncertain. With 0 bases removed from V and 5 bases from J, the gap between germline ends came to 11 bases. This CDR3 contains 14 residues. Germline CDR1 SGHNT, CDR2 YYREEE (reference sequence).

J is TRBJ1-1 and V is TRBV5-1; D unclear. The germline V gene encodes CDR1 SGHRS and CDR2 YFSETQ. The length of the CDR3 is 14 residues. Trimming removed 3 bases at V and 3 bases at J, with 12 bases between. Here the CDR3 DNA reads TGCGCCAGCAGCTCCCGGCGGGGAGACACTGAAGCTTTCTTT. Encoded protein: CASSSRRGDTEAFF.

V and J are TRBV4-2 and TRBJ1-4; weak D call: TRBD1 (5 bases). Germline assignment: CDR1 LGHNA and CDR2 YNFKEQ. This CDR3 region has 16 residues. V dropped 1 base and J dropped 4 bases, with 13 bases sitting between them. The CDR3 is CASSQGETAGNEKLFF. In nucleotides, the CDR3 is TGTGCCAGCAGCCAAGGAGAGACAGCCGGTAATGAAAAACTGTTTTTT.

This clone was counted only a few times. The chain recombines TRBV10-2 with TRBJ1-1; D unresolved. The length of the CDR3 is 11 residues. Germline-derived CDR1 and CDR2 are WSHSY and SAAADI. Deletions cut 0 bases from V and 7 bases from J, with 3 bases between. CDR3 residues: CASSESVEAFF. For the CDR3, the DNA is TGCGCCAGCAGTGAGTCAGTTGAAGCTTTCTTT.

The DNA of the CDR3 is TGCGCCAGCAGCTCGGACTCACTGCCCTACGAGCAGTACTTC. Its protein is CASSSDSLPYEQYF. This chain links TRBV5-1 with TRBJ2-7; a possible D gene is TRBD2 (5 bases). This CDR3 contains 14 residues. The V end was cut by 3 bases, the J end by 2 bases, with 12 bases between. CDR1 is SGHRS, CDR2 YFSETQ, per germline.

This chain joins TRBV2 and TRBJ1-1, with D hard to call. The CDR3 extends over 13 amino acids. The V end was cut by 7 bases, the J end by 1 base, with 10 bases between. The germline V gene encodes CDR1 SNHLY and CDR2 FYNNEI. DNA for the CDR3: TGTGCCAGCATCGAGACCGCGAACACTGAAGCTTTCTTT. Residues: CASIETANTEAFF.